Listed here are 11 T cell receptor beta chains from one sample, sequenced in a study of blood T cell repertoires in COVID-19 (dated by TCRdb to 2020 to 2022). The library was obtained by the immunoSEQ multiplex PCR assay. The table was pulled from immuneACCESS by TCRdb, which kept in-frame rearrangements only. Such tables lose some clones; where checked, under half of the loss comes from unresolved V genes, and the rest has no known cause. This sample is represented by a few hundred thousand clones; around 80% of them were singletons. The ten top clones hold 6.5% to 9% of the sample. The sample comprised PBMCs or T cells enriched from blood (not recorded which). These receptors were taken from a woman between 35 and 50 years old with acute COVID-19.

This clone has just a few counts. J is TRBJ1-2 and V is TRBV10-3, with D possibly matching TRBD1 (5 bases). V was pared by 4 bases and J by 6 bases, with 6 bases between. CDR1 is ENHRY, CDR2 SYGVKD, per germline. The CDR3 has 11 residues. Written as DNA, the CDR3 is TGTGCCATCAGTGGGGGGGATGGCTACACCTTC. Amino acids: CAISGGDGYTF.

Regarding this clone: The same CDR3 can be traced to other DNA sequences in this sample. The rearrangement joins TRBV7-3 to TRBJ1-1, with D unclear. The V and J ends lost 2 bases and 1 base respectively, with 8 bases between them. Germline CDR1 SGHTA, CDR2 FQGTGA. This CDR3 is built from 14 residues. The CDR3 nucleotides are TGTGCCAGCAGCTTAGGGCGGGGGAACACTGAAGCTTTCTTT. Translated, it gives CASSLGRGNTEAFF.

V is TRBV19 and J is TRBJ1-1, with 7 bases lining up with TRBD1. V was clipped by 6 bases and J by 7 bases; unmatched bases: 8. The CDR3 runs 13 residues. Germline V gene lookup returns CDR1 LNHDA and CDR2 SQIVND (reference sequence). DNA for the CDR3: TGTGCCAGTAGGGACAGGCCAGCTCTTGAAGCTTTCTTT. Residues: CASRDRPALEAFF.

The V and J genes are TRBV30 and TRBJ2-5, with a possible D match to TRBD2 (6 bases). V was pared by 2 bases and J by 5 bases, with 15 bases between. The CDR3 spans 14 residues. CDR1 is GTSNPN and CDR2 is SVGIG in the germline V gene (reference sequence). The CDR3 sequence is CAWSQGGVWETQYF. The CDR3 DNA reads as TGTGCCTGGAGTCAGGGCGGGGTCTGGGAGACCCAGTACTTC.

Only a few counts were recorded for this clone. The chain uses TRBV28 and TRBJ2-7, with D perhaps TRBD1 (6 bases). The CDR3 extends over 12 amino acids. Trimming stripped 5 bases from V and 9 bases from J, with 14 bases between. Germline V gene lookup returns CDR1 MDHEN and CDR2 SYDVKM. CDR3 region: CASSEWTESQYF. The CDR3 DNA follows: TGTGCCAGCAGTGAATGGACAGAATCGCAGTACTTC.

The CDR3 sequence: CSVGGQGVPNYGYTF. The CDR3 coding sequence is TGCAGCGTTGGTGGACAGGGAGTCCCCAACTATGGCTACACCTTC. This sequence joins TRBV29-1 and TRBJ1-2; TRBD1 agrees at 8 bases. V trimming: 4 bases; J trimming: 2 bases; junction bases outside the gene matches: 9. CDR3 length: 15 amino acids. Germline CDR1 is SQVTM and CDR2 is ANQGSEA.

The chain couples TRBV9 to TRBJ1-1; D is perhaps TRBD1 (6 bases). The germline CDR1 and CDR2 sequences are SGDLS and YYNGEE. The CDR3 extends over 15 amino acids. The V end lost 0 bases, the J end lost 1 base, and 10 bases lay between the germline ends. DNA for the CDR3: TGTGCCAGCAGCGTAGTTGACAGGCAGAACACTGAAGCTTTCTTT. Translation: CASSVVDRQNTEAFF.

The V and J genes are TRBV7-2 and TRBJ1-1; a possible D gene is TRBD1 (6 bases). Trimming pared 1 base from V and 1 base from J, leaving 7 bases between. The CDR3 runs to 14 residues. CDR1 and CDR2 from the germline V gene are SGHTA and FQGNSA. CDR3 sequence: CASSLGQENTEAFF. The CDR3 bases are TGTGCCAGCAGCTTAGGACAGGAGAACACTGAAGCTTTCTTT.

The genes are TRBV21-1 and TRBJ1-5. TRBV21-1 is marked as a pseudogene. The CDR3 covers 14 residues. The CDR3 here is CANIGMGGGQPQHF. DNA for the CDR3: TGTGCCAACATAGGGATGGGGGGTGGTCAGCCCCAGCATTTT.

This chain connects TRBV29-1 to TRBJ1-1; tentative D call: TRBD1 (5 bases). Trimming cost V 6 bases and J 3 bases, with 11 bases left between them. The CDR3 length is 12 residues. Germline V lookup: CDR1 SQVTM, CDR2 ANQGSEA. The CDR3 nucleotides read TGCAGCGTGGGGGGTCCCGACACTGAAGCTTTCTTT. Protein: CSVGGPDTEAFF.

CDR3 nucleotide sequence: TGTGCCAGTACCCCTCGCCGACTACCAAGGACAGATACGCAGTATTTT. Protein: CASTPRRLPRTDTQYF. V and J are TRBV19 and TRBJ2-3; TRBD2 is a possible D gene (5 bases). The germline V gene has CDR1 LNHDA and CDR2 SQIVND (reference sequence). Trimming pared 7 bases from V and 3 bases from J, leaving 20 bases between. The CDR3 runs 16 residues.